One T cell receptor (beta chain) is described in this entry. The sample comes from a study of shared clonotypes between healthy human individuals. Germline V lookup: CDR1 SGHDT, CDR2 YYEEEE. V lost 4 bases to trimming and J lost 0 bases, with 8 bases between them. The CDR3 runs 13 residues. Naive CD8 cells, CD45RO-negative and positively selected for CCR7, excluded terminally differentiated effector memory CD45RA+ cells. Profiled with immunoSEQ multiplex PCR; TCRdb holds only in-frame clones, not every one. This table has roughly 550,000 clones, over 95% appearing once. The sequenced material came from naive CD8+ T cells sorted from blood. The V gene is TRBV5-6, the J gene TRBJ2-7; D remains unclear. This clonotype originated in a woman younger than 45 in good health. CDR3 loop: CASSATTSYEQYF. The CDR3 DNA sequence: TGTGCCAGCAGCGCCACTACCTCCTACGAGCAGTACTTC.